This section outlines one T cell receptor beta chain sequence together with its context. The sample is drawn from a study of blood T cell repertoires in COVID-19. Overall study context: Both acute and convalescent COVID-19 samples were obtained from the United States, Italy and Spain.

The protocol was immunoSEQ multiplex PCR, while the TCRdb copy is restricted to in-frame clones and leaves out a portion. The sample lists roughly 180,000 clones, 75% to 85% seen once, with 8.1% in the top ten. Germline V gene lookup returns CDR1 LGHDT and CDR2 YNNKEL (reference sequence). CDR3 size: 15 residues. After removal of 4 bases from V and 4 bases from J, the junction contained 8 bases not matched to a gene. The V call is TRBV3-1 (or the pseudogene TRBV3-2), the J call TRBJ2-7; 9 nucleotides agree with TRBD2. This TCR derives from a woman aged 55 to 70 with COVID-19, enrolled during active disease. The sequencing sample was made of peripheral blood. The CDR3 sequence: CASSRVAGVFYEQYF. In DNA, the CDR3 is TGTGCCAGCAGCCGAGTAGCGGGAGTCTTTTACGAGCAGTACTTC.